One and the same sample provided the 4 T cell receptor beta chains below, sequenced in a study of T cell responses to AZD1222 COVID-19 vaccine. The data were produced by immunoSEQ multiplex PCR, yet TCRdb's version contains in-frame clones alone and is incomplete. The sample has 75,000 to 90,000 clones; roughly 90% are singletons. The sequences come from peripheral blood, collected on day 0 of AZD1222 vaccination. These receptors all stem from an adult in good health.

The CDR3 loop reads CASSSTGTELRGYTF. The CDR3 DNA reads TGTGCCAGCAGCTCCACCGGGACAGAGCTCCGTGGCTACACCTTC. This chain connects TRBV6-2 or TRBV6-3 to TRBJ1-2; 7 nucleotides agree with TRBD1. The CDR3 is 15 residues long. V shed 6 bases and J 7 bases; nucleotides not matched to a gene: 14. Germline CDR1 and CDR2: MNHEY and SVGEGT.

V is TRBV30 and J is TRBJ2-1; D gene uncertain. Deletions cut 5 bases from V and 2 bases from J, with 4 bases between. Germline V gene lookup returns CDR1 GTSNPN and CDR2 SVGIG (reference sequence). The CDR3 covers 11 residues. CDR3 sequence (DNA): TGTGCCTGGGTAGCCTACAATGAGCAGTTCTTC. Translated: CAWVAYNEQFF.

The chain couples TRBV28 to TRBJ2-1, with 7 bases identical to TRBD1. In germline, CDR1 is MDHEN, CDR2 SYDVKM. The CDR3 is 17 amino acids. V trimming: 7 bases; J trimming: 3 bases; junction bases outside the gene matches: 15. CDR3: CASTTIGTDPHYNEQFF. The DNA of the CDR3 is TGTGCCAGCACCACAATCGGGACAGACCCTCACTACAATGAGCAGTTCTTC.

This chain uses TRBV27 with TRBJ2-1; D not resolved. V lost 0 bases and J lost 8, with 5 bases in between. The length of the CDR3 is 12 residues. Germline CDR1 and CDR2: MNHEY and SMNVEV (reference sequence). The CDR3 spells CASSLSGHEQFF. CDR3 DNA: TGTGCCAGCAGTTTATCCGGGCATGAGCAGTTCTTC.